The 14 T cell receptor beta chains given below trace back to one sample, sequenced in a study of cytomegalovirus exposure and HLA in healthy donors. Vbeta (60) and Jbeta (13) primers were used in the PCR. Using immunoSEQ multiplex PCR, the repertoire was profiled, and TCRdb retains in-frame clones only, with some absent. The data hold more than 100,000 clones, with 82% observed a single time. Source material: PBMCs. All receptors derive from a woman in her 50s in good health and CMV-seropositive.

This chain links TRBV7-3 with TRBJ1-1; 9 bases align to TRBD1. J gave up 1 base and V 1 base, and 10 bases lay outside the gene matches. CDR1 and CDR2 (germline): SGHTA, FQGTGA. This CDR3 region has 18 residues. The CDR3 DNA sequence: TGTGCCAGCAGCTTAAGGGGCACAGGGGGCGGGTCGAACACTGAAGCTTTCTTT. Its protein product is CASSLRGTGGGSNTEAFF. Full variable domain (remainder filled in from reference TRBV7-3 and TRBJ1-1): GAGVSQTPSNKVTEKGKYVELRCDPISGHTALYWYRQSLGQGPEFLIYFQGTGAADDSGLPNDRFFAVRPEGSVSTLKIQRTERGDSAVYLCASSLRGTGGGSNTEAFFGQGTRLTVV.

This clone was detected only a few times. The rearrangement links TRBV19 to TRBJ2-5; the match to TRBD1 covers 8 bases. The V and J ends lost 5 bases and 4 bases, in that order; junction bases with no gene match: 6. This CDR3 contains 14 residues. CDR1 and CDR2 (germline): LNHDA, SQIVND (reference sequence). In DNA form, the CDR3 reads TGTGCCAGTAGTGGGCAGGGGGCGGGAGAGACCCAGTACTTC. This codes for CASSGQGAGETQYF.

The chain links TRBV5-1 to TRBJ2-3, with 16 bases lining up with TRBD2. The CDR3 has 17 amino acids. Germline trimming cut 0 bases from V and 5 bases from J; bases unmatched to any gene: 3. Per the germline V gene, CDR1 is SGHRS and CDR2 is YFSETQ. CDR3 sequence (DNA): TGCGCCAGCAGCTTGGCTGGGACTAGCGGGGGGGGAGATACGCAGTATTTT. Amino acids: CASSLAGTSGGGDTQYF.

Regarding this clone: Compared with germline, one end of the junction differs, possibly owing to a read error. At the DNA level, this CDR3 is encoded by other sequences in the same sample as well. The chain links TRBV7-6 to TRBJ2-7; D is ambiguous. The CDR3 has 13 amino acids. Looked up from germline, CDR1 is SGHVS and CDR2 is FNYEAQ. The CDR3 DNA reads TGTGCCAGCAGTTTAGGGCCGAACTACGAGCAGTACTTC. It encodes CASSLGPNYEQYF.

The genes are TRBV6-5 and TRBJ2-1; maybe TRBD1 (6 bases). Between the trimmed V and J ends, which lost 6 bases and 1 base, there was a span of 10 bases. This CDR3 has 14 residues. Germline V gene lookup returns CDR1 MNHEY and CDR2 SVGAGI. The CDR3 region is CASSRTVSYNEQFF. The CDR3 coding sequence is TGTGCCAGCAGCCGGACAGTTTCCTACAATGAGCAGTTCTTC.

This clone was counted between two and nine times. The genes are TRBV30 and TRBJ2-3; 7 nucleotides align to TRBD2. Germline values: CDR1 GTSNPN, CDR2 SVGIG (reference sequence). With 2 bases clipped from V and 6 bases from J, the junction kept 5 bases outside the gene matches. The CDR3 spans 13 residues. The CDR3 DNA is TGTGCCTGGAGTACCCTACTAGCGGATACGCAGTATTTT. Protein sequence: CAWSTLLADTQYF.

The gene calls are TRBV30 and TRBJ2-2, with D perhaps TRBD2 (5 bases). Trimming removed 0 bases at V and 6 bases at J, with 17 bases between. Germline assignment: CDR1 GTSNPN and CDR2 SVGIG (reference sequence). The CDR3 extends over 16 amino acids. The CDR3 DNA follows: TGTGCCTGGAGTGTAGGGCGGTCGGGATTGCCCGGGGAGCTGTTTTTT. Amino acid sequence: CAWSVGRSGLPGELFF.

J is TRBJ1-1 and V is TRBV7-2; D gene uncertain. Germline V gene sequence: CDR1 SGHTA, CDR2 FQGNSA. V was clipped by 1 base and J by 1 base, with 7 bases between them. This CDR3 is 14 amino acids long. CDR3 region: CASSLGAANTEAFF. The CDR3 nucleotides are TGTGCCAGCAGCTTAGGGGCAGCGAACACTGAAGCTTTCTTT. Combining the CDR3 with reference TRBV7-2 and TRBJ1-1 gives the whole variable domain GAGVSQSPSNKVTEKGKDVELRCDPISGHTALYWYRQSLGQGLEFLIYFQGNSAPDKSGLPSDRFSAERTGGSVSTLTIQRTQQEDSAVYLCASSLGAANTEAFFGQGTRLTVV.

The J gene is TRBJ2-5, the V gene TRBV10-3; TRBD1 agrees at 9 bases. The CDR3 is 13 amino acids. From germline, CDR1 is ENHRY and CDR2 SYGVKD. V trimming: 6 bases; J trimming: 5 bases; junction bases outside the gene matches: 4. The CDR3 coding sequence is TGTGCCATCAGGGGGACAGGGATGGAGACCCAGTACTTC. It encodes CAIRGTGMETQYF.

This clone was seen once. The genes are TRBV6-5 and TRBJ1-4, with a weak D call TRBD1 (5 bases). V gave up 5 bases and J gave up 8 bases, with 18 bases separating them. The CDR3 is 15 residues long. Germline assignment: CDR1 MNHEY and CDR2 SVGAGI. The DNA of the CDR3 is TGTGCCAGCAGTGGAAGGGGAACGTCGCGGGAAAAACTGTTTTTT. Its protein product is CASSGRGTSREKLFF.

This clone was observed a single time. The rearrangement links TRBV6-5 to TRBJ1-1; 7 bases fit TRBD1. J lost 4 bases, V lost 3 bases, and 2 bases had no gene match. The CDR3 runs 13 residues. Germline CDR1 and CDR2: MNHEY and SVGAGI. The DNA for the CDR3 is TGTGCCAGCAGTTATACAGGGGTCACTGAAGCTTTCTTT. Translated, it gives CASSYTGVTEAFF.

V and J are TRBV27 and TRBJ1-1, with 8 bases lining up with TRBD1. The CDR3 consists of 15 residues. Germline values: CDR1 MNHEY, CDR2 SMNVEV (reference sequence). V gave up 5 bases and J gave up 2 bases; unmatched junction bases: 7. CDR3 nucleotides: TGTGCCAGCAGTACCATCGGACAGGGAAACACTGAAGCTTTCTTT. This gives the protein CASSTIGQGNTEAFF.

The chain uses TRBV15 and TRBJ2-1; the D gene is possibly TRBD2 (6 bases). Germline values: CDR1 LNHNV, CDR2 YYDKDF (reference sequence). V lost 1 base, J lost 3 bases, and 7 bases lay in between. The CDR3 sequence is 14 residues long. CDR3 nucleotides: TGTGCCACCAGCAGAGGACTAGGCTACAATGAGCAGTTCTTC. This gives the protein CATSRGLGYNEQFF.

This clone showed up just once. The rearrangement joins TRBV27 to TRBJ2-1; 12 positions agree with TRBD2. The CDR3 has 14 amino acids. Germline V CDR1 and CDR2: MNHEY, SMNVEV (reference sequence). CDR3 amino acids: CATFRLAGVREQFF. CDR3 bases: TGTGCTACTTTCAGACTAGCGGGAGTTAGGGAGCAGTTCTTC.